These 21 T cell receptor beta chains were all obtained from the same sample, sequenced in a study of T-cell reconstitution after alpha-beta-depleted transplantation in children. Preparation of the TCRbeta library used unique molecular identifiers. TCRdb re-analysed the PCR reads in MiXCR, keeping a single row per CDR3 protein. The table has 45,000 to 70,000 distinct CDR3 sequences, 44% seen once. This material consisted of PBMCs, mostly from graft donor cells, taken 360 days after TCRalphabeta/CD19-depleted stem cell transplant. The receptors were gathered from a male patient between 5 and 17 years old who had a stem cell transplant for acute lymphoblastic leukemia, so the T cells may come from the graft donor.

This clonotype was seen a few times. The rearrangement uses TRBV28 and TRBJ2-3; D is perhaps TRBD1 (6 bases). The CDR3 totals 16 residues. V was trimmed by 7 bases and J by 2 bases, leaving 19 bases between them. Per germline, CDR1 MDHEN and CDR2 SYDVKM. In DNA, the CDR3 is TGTGCCAGCACCCCCGCTTCGGACAGCCTCACAGATACGCAGTATTTT. Translation gives CASTPASDSLTDTQYF.

This clonotype was counted between two and nine times. The chain recombines TRBV28 with TRBJ2-5; D is ambiguous. Looked up from germline, CDR1 is MDHEN and CDR2 is SYDVKM. V gave up 5 bases and J gave up 5 bases, with 6 bases separating them. The CDR3 length is 11 residues. The CDR3 spells CASSRRETQYF. Written as DNA, the CDR3 is TGTGCCAGCAGTCGCCGGGAGACCCAGTACTTC.

The chain carries TRBV25-1 and TRBJ2-1; D tentatively reads TRBD1 or TRBD2 (5 bases each). Trimming took off 7 bases at V and 6 bases at J, with 13 bases between the two ends. Looked up from germline, CDR1 is MGHDK and CDR2 is SYGVNS. The CDR3 spans 13 residues. The chain's CDR3 is CASTRDGFNEQFF. The DNA for the CDR3 is TGTGCCAGCACCAGGGACGGATTCAATGAGCAGTTCTTC.

This clonotype appeared a few times. This rearrangement joins TRBV19 to TRBJ2-1; 8 positions agree with TRBD1. CDR1 is LNHDA, CDR2 SQIVND, per germline (reference sequence). With 4 bases clipped from V and 9 bases from J, the junction kept 14 bases outside the gene matches. The CDR3 has 16 residues. CDR3 nucleotides: TGTGCCAGTAGTACCTACAGGGGGAACGGATACGGTGAGCAGTTCTTC. Residues: CASSTYRGNGYGEQFF.

This clonotype was seen more than once but under ten times. J is TRBJ1-4 and V is TRBV9; D remains ambiguous. Deletions cut 0 bases from V and 12 bases from J, with 18 bases between. Germline loops: CDR1 SGDLS, CDR2 YYNGEE. This CDR3 is built from 15 residues. The CDR3 nucleotides are TGTGCCAGCAGCGTAGGAGGAACAGCCTTAGAAGAACTGTTTTTT. This codes for CASSVGGTALEELFF.

This clonotype was seen only a few times. The V call is TRBV12-3 or TRBV12-4, the J call TRBJ2-1, with D possibly matching TRBD1 (6 bases). Trimming left V 6 bases short and J 7 bases short, with 16 bases between. The CDR3 consists of 14 residues. The CDR3 bases are TGTGCCAGCAGCGGGGTGTGGGGGCGGAATGAGCAGTTCTTC. It translates to CASSGVWGRNEQFF.

V is TRBV12-3 or TRBV12-4 and J is TRBJ2-5, with D maybe TRBD2 (6 bases). The V gene lost 6 bases and the J gene lost 5 bases, with 19 bases spanning the gap. CDR3 size: 15 residues. The CDR3 bases are TGTGCCAGCAGGGGAGGCCGGGTTCCGTCGGAGACCCAGTACTTC. Amino acid sequence: CASRGGRVPSETQYF.

V and J are TRBV15 and TRBJ1-1, with 7 nucleotides matching TRBD1. The CDR3 consists of 15 residues. Germline CDR1 is LNHNV and CDR2 is YYDKDF (reference sequence). V trimming: 2 bases; J trimming: 10 bases; junction bases outside the gene matches: 13. This CDR3 reads CATSRPGQTFNSAFF. DNA for the CDR3: TGTGCCACCAGCAGACCGGGACAGACGTTTAATTCAGCTTTCTTT.

This clonotype has just one count. The rearrangement joins TRBV29-1 to TRBJ2-7; tentative D call: TRBD1 (6 bases). With 7 bases removed from V and 2 bases from J, the gap between germline ends came to 15 bases. Germline V gene sequence: CDR1 SQVTM, CDR2 ANQGSEA. This CDR3 spans 13 amino acids. This CDR3 reads CSGLTGGPYEQYF. The CDR3 region has the DNA TGCAGCGGATTGACAGGAGGCCCCTACGAGCAGTACTTC.

This clonotype was recorded at least ten times. The chain is built from TRBV5-1 and TRBJ2-1; D ambiguous. This CDR3 comprises 15 residues. Germline values: CDR1 SGHRS, CDR2 YFSETQ. Trimming cost V 4 bases and J 0 bases, with 11 bases left between them. Written as DNA, the CDR3 is TGCGCCAGCAGCCCTGGACGGATCTCCTACAATGAGCAGTTCTTC. Amino acids: CASSPGRISYNEQFF.

A few counts support this clonotype. The chain recombines TRBV10-3 with TRBJ2-7, with TRBD1 matching 9 bases. V lost 6 bases and J lost 3; bases outside the gene matches: 6. This CDR3 has 14 residues. Germline assignment: CDR1 ENHRY and CDR2 SYGVKD. The CDR3 protein is CAIRPGQGYYEQYF. In DNA form, the CDR3 reads TGTGCCATCAGGCCGGGACAGGGATACTACGAGCAGTACTTC.

The CDR3 sequence is CASSHKLPAWSYEQYF. DNA for the CDR3: TGTGCCAGCAGCCACAAATTACCAGCATGGTCGTACGAGCAGTACTTC. The V call is TRBV7-4, the J call TRBJ2-7; D unclear. Germline lookup yields CDR1 SGHVT and CDR2 SQSDAQ. This CDR3 comprises 16 residues. V lost 5 bases, J lost 4 bases, and 21 bases lay in between.

This clonotype has ten or more counts. This chain joins TRBV20-1 and TRBJ2-7; a weak D match, TRBD1 (6 bases). The germline V and J ends were trimmed by 0 bases and 2 bases, with 11 bases remaining between them. The CDR3 is 14 residues long. Germline CDR1 and CDR2: DFQATT and SNEGSKA (reference sequence). The CDR3 DNA follows: TGCAGTGCTAGAGATACCGGGACAACCTACGAGCAGTACTTC. Amino acid sequence: CSARDTGTTYEQYF.

This sequence joins TRBV28 and TRBJ2-3; weak D call: TRBD1 (5 bases). This CDR3 region has 16 residues. V gave up 5 bases and J gave up 2 bases, with 17 bases separating them. The germline V gene has CDR1 MDHEN and CDR2 SYDVKM. The CDR3, as DNA: TGTGCCAGCAGTAGGGTCCAGGGTCTCATCACAGATACGCAGTATTTT. The encoded protein is CASSRVQGLITDTQYF.

The rearrangement uses TRBV29-1 and TRBJ1-2; D gene ambiguous. The CDR3 is 11 residues long. V dropped 4 bases and J dropped 5 bases, with 8 bases sitting between them. Germline CDR1 reads SQVTM; CDR2 reads ANQGSEA. The CDR3 region has the DNA TGCAGCGTTGTAGGAGGATATGGCTACACCTTC. Protein: CSVVGGYGYTF.

This clonotype was seen a handful of times. The rearrangement uses TRBV7-2 and TRBJ2-5, with D tentatively TRBD1 (6 bases). Germline V gene sequence: CDR1 SGHTA, CDR2 FQGNSA. Trimming stripped 5 bases from V and 3 bases from J, with 16 bases between. The CDR3 spans 15 residues. In DNA form, the CDR3 reads TGTGCCAGCAGCCAACAGGGAAGGGCCGAAGAGACCCAGTACTTC. It is translated as CASSQQGRAEETQYF.

The chain carries TRBV20-1 and TRBJ1-3; D remains ambiguous. Trimming pared 3 bases from V and 4 bases from J, leaving 10 bases between. In germline, CDR1 is DFQATT, CDR2 SNEGSKA (reference sequence). The CDR3 has 13 amino acids. The CDR3 DNA reads TGCAGTGCTAGGGGAGGCGCGGGAAACACCATATATTTT. Residues: CSARGGAGNTIYF.

There are a few counts of this clonotype. This chain links TRBV7-9 with TRBJ1-3, with D possibly matching TRBD1 (5 bases). This CDR3 region has 14 residues. With 0 bases removed from V and 4 bases from J, the gap between germline ends came to 7 bases. CDR1 and CDR2 (germline): SEHNR, FQNEAQ (reference sequence). The CDR3 DNA is TGTGCCAGCAGCTTAGCCGGGGGAGGAAACACCATATATTTT. It is translated as CASSLAGGGNTIYF.

The CDR3 DNA is TGTGCCAGCAGCTTAGCGTCCAGGGCCGCCGGGGAGCTGTTTTTT. This gives the protein CASSLASRAAGELFF. The chain has TRBV7-9 and TRBJ2-2, with D tentatively TRBD1 (5 bases). Trimming removed 0 bases from V and 6 bases from J, with 11 bases in between. Germline V gives CDR1 SEHNR, CDR2 FQNEAQ (reference sequence). The CDR3 is made up of 15 amino acids. Using reference TRBV7-9 and TRBJ2-2 for the parts outside the CDR3, the full variable domain is DTGVSQNPRHKITKRGQNVTFRCDPISEHNRLYWYRQTLGQGPEFLTYFQNEAQLEKSRLLSDRFSAERPKGSFSTLEIQRTEQGDSAMYLCASSLASRAAGELFFGEGSRLTVL.

This rearrangement joins TRBV11-1 to TRBJ2-7, with TRBD2 matching over 9 bases. The length of the CDR3 is 18 residues. Per the germline V gene, CDR1 is SGHAT and CDR2 is FQDESV (reference sequence). Losses at the gene ends were 0 bases for V and 3 bases for J; bases not matched to a gene: 12. The DNA of the CDR3 is TGTGCCAGCAGCTTAGCTCAGGAGGGCCCGACTAGCGGCTACGAGCAGTACTTC. The encoded protein is CASSLAQEGPTSGYEQYF.

This sequence joins TRBV24-1 and TRBJ2-7; 14 bases are shared with TRBD2. With V trimmed by 6 bases and J by 4 bases, 4 bases remained unmatched. Germline V gene lookup returns CDR1 KGHDR and CDR2 SFDVKD. CDR3 length: 15 amino acids. The CDR3 DNA reads TGTGCCACCAGTTCGGGACTAGCGGGAGAATACGAGCAGTACTTC. Its translation: CATSSGLAGEYEQYF.